Detailed here is one TCR beta chain. Recruitment covered under 25 US areas and drew participants whose ages spanned about 18 to 90 years. Participants' own reports of clinical history determined their cohort assignment. The authors' processing: Estimation of nucleated cell counts relied on the amplification of reference gene primers. Generated by immunoSEQ multiplex PCR, the TCRdb table keeps only in-frame clones and is missing some. V, J and clone size are taken as reported in that table, and D and trimming were inferred from the DNA itself. The sample holds some 260,000 clones, 80% to 90% seen once. This record belongs to a study of blood T cell repertoires in COVID-19. Looking at the study overall: T cells, B-cell-depleted T cells, or PBMCs supplied cDNA or gDNA.

V was shortened by 1 base and J by 10 bases, with 5 bases between the two germline ends. The CDR3 extends over 11 amino acids. Germline CDR1 reads MDHEN; CDR2 reads SYDVKM. The origin of this receptor is a man between 40 and 49 years old who had recovered from COVID-19. Source material: PBMCs or T cells enriched from blood (not recorded which). V gene TRBV28 combines with J gene TRBJ2-1; D ambiguous. CDR3 protein: CASSLYWEQFF. CDR3 DNA: TGTGCCAGCAGTTTATACTGGGAGCAGTTCTTC.